These 13 T cell receptor beta chains share one sample of origin, sequenced in a study of control samples from healthy donors and cancer patients. This table comes from immunoSEQ multiplex PCR, and its TCRdb copy is limited to in-frame clones, with some not included. The table includes around 94,000 clones, about 90% detected once. Sequenced material: blood. The receptors stem from a woman aged 18-29 years in good health.

This chain joins TRBV2 and TRBJ1-2; unclear D gene. Trimming took off 3 bases at V and 7 bases at J, with 9 bases between the two ends. The CDR3 has 12 residues. Germline V gene sequence: CDR1 SNHLY, CDR2 FYNNEI. Here the CDR3 reads CASSEGRTGYTF. The CDR3 DNA follows: TGTGCCAGCAGTGAGGGAAGGACTGGCTACACCTTC.

A note on this clone: A junction boundary mismatches the germline segment, possibly from a read error. J is TRBJ2-1 and V is TRBV6-2 or TRBV6-3; TRBD2 agrees at 9 bases. This CDR3 is built from 11 residues. CDR1 and CDR2 from the germline V gene are MNHEY and SVGEGT. CDR3 in amino acids: CASSYRTSAVF. The CDR3 bases are TGTGCCAGCAGTTACAGGACTAGCGCGGTCTTC.

This clone was found once. The chain has TRBV5-1 and TRBJ1-1, with 8 bases that match TRBD1. V was clipped by 3 bases and J by 4 bases; unmatched bases: 5. There are 14 residues in the CDR3. Germline CDR1 SGHRS, CDR2 YFSETQ. The CDR3 protein is CASSSTGAVTEAFF. The CDR3 nucleotides are TGCGCCAGCAGCTCGACAGGGGCGGTCACTGAAGCTTTCTTT.

The rearrangement joins TRBV5-6 to TRBJ1-1; TRBD1 matches at 7 bases. The germline V gene has CDR1 SGHDT and CDR2 YYEEEE. The V gene end was trimmed by 4 bases and the J gene end by 3 bases; junction bases not matched to a gene: 9. This CDR3 is 15 amino acids long. The CDR3 region is CASSAQGLVYTEAFF. The CDR3 region has the DNA TGTGCCAGCAGCGCACAGGGGTTGGTATACACTGAAGCTTTCTTT.

V is TRBV28 and J is TRBJ2-7; TRBD1 aligns across 8 bases. The V gene end was trimmed by 3 bases and the J gene end by 2 bases; junction bases not matched to a gene: 3. CDR1 and CDR2 from the germline V gene are MDHEN and SYDVKM. This CDR3 has 14 amino acids. CDR3 DNA: TGTGCCAGCAGTTTGACAGGGGTCCCCTACGAGCAGTACTTC. Encoded protein: CASSLTGVPYEQYF.

This chain uses TRBV3-1 (or the pseudogene TRBV3-2) with TRBJ1-3; unclear D gene. This CDR3 is 18 amino acids long. CDR1 and CDR2 (germline): LGHDT, YNNKEL (reference sequence). The V end lost 2 bases, the J end lost 0 bases, and 17 bases lay between the germline ends. CDR3 loop: CASSQLVGESYSGNTIYF. The CDR3 DNA reads as TGTGCCAGCAGCCAACTCGTCGGGGAATCGTACTCTGGAAACACCATATATTTT.

This chain uses TRBV6-5 with TRBJ2-5; maybe TRBD1 (6 bases). V gave up 5 bases and J gave up 1 base, with 11 bases separating them. Germline lookup yields CDR1 MNHEY and CDR2 SVGAGI. This CDR3 is 14 amino acids long. The CDR3: CASSHGQTQETQYF. CDR3 sequence (DNA): TGTGCCAGCAGTCACGGACAGACCCAAGAGACCCAGTACTTC.

The chain is built from TRBV18 and TRBJ1-6; D remains unclear. Germline CDR1 and CDR2: KGHSH and LQKENI. This CDR3 spans 12 amino acids. V was clipped by 3 bases and J by 10 bases, with 7 bases between them. The CDR3 bases are TGTGCCAGCTCACCGCCGGGGTCACCCCTCCACTTT. Its protein is CASSPPGSPLHF. Together with reference TRBV18 and TRBJ1-6, the CDR3 gives the full variable domain: NAGVMQNPRHLVRRRGQEARLRCSPMKGHSHVYWYRQLPEEGLKFMVYLQKENIIDESGMPKERFSAEFPKEGPSILRIQQVVRGDSAAYFCASSPPGSPLHFGNGTRLTVT.

J is TRBJ2-5 and V is TRBV7-9; D may be TRBD1 or TRBD2 (5 bases each). The V end lost 6 bases, the J end lost 7 bases, and 15 bases lay between the germline ends. The germline gives CDR1 SEHNR, CDR2 FQNEAQ (reference sequence). The CDR3 consists of 13 residues. CDR3 in DNA: TGTGCCAGCAGACCCTTCGAGGGGAGGACCCAGTACTTC. Residues: CASRPFEGRTQYF.

The chain is built from TRBV12-5 and TRBJ2-7; D not certain. V shed 5 bases and J shed 4 bases, with 6 bases lying between them. In germline, CDR1 is LGHNT, CDR2 FRNRAP. The length of the CDR3 is 11 residues. CDR3 sequence: CASGPHYEQYF. DNA for the CDR3: TGTGCTAGTGGTCCTCATTACGAGCAGTACTTC. The full variable domain, with the rest looked up from reference TRBV12-5 and TRBJ2-7, is DARVTQTPRHKVTEMGQEVTMRCQPILGHNTVFWYRQTMMQGLELLAYFRNRAPLDDSGMPKDRFSAEMPDATLATLKIQPSEPRDSAVYFCASGPHYEQYFGPGTRLTVT.

This rearrangement joins TRBV28 to TRBJ1-1, with TRBD1 identical over 10 bases. The CDR3 has 13 amino acids. Germline V gene lookup returns CDR1 MDHEN and CDR2 SYDVKM. Germline trimming cut 7 bases from V and 7 bases from J; bases unmatched to any gene: 6. The CDR3 spells CASTKDRGGEAFF. CDR3 nucleotides: TGTGCCAGCACCAAGGACAGGGGGGGTGAAGCTTTCTTT.

This clone has only a few counts. V is TRBV6-5 and J is TRBJ1-1; D unresolved. The CDR3 is 14 amino acids. The V and J ends lost 6 bases and 3 bases respectively, with 14 bases between them. Germline V gene data show CDR1 as MNHEY and CDR2 as SVGAGI. CDR3 DNA sequence: TGTGCCAGCAGACCCCCCCGGCGGGACACTGAAGCTTTCTTT. This sequence encodes CASRPPRRDTEAFF.

This chain connects TRBV11-2 to TRBJ2-7; TRBD1 is a possible D gene (6 bases). CDR1 SGHAT and CDR2 FQNNGV come from the germline V gene. The CDR3 consists of 14 residues. Trimming removed 2 bases at V and 2 bases at J, with 10 bases between. The CDR3 sequence is CASSLRGTAYEQYF. The CDR3 nucleotides read TGTGCCAGCAGCTTAAGGGGGACCGCCTACGAGCAGTACTTC.